This T cell receptor beta chain was sequenced in a study of T-cell reconstitution after alpha-beta-depleted transplantation in children. General study points: At around two months after transplant, the alpha-beta T cells were reportedly derived from several hundred expanded clones that came from non-depleted graft cells. Newly produced T cells mostly provided counts and TCRbeta diversity after one year, as hyperexpanded clones declined.

On this clonotype: Its cognate antigen is unknown. A much more abundant neighbour one base away suggests this may be a read error.

CDR1 SGDLS and CDR2 YYNGEE come from the germline V gene. This CDR3 comprises 15 residues. Trimming shortened V by 5 bases and J by 5 bases, and 17 bases separated the two germline ends. Preparing the TCRbeta library involved the use of unique molecular identifiers. From the PCR reads, TCRdb called clonotypes with MiXCR, one entry per CDR3 protein. The sample lists approximately 230,000 distinct CDR3 sequences, more than 20% occurring once. The rearrangement joins TRBV9 to TRBJ2-1; D perhaps matches TRBD1 (5 bases). This receptor was taken from a female patient aged 2-9 years who had a stem cell transplant for congenital amegakaryocytic thrombocytopenia, so the T cells may come from the graft donor. The source material was PBMCs, mostly from graft donor cells, sampled 360 days after TCRalphabeta/CD19-depleted stem cell transplant. The CDR3 loop reads CASSVHGIGDNEQFF. Written as DNA, the CDR3 is TGTGCCAGCAGTGTACATGGTATAGGGGACAATGAGCAGTTCTTC.